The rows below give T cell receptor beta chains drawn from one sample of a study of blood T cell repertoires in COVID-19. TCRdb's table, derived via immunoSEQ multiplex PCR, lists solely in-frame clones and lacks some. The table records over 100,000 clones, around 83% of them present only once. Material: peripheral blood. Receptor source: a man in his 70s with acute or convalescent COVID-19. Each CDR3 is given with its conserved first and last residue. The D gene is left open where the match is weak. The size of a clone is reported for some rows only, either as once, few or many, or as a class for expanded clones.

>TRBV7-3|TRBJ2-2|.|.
TGTGCCAGCAGCTCCCGGCCGGGTGTTACCGGGGAGCTGTTTTTT
CASSSRPGVTGELFF
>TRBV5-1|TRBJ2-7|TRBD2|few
TGCGCCAGCAGCTTGGAGGCGGGAGTCGACGAGCAGTACTTC
CASSLEAGVDEQYF
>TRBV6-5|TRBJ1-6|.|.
TGTGCCAGCAGTTCAAACAGGGATCACTATAATTCACCCCTCCACTTT
CASSSNRDHYNSPLHF
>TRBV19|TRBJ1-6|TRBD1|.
TGTGCCAGTACCCTCAGGGGGCAGTCCTATAATTCACCCCTCCACTTT
CASTLRGQSYNSPLHF
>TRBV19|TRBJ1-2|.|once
TGTGCCAGTAGTATAGTCGGCGGGGGCGGAAACTATGGCTACACCTTC
CASSIVGGGGNYGYTF
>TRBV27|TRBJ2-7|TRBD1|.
TGTGCCAGCAGTTATAACCGGGACAGGGGGTATCACGAGCAGTACTTC
CASSYNRDRGYHEQYF
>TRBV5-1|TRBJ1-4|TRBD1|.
TGCGCCAGCAGCTCACAGGGGACTAATGAAAAACTGTTTTTT
CASSSQGTNEKLFF
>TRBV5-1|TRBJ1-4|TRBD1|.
TGCGCCAGCAGCTTGTGGGGGGACAGCAATGAAAAACTGTTTTTT
CASSLWGDSNEKLFF
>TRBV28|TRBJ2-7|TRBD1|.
TGTGCCAGTAATGGATGGGGACAGGGGTCGTACGAGCAGTACTTC
CASNGWGQGSYEQYF
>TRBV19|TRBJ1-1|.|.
TGTGCCAGTAGTATAGTGGAGGTCGGGAACACTGAAGCTTTCTTT
CASSIVEVGNTEAFF
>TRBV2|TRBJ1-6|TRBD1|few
TGTGCCAGCCGGGACAGTCTTCAACCCCTCCACTTT
CASRDSLQPLHF
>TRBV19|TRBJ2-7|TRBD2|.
TGTGCCAGTAGTATCCCCCCTGGTTGGCGGGAGTCCTACGAGCAGTACTTC
CASSIPPGWRESYEQYF
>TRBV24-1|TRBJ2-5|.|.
TGTGCCACCAGTGATTTCGGGGCGAGGGGGGGAGAGACCCAGTACTTC
CATSDFGARGGETQYF
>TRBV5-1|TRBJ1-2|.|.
TGCGCCAGCAGCTTAGGACCGGAGGGCTATGGCTACACCTTC
CASSLGPEGYGYTF
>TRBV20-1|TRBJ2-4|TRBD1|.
TGCAGTGCTAGTATACCGGGACAGGGGGCCAAAAACATTCAGTACTTC
CSASIPGQGAKNIQYF
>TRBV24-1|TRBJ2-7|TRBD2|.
TGTGCCACCAGTGATTTAAGCCCGGGGGGTGAGCAGTACTTC
CATSDLSPGGEQYF
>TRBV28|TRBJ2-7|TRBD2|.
TGTGCCAGCAGTTTAAGGGGACTAGCGCTTAAAGGATACGAGCAGTACTTC
CASSLRGLALKGYEQYF
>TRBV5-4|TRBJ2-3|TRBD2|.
TGTGCCAGCAGCTTGCCTCGGACTAGCGGGGACCATACGCAGTATTTT
CASSLPRTSGDHTQYF
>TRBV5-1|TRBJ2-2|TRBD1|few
TGCGCCAGCAGGTCGACACAAGGGACAGGGAAAACCGGGGAGCTGTTTTTT
CASRSTQGTGKTGELFF
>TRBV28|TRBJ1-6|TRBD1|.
TGTGCCAGCAGTTTTGGGGACAGAAATTCACCCCTCCACTTT
CASSFGDRNSPLHF
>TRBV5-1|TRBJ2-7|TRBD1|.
TGCGCCAGCAGCTCGATGGGACAGGGGTACGAGCAGTACTTC
CASSSMGQGYEQYF
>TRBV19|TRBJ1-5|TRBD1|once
TGTGCCAGTAGTATAACGACAGGGAACACTCAGCCCCAGCATTTT
CASSITTGNTQPQHF
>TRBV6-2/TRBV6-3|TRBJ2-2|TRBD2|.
TGTGCCAGCAGTTACGCGGGGGGGCGGACCGGGGAGCTGTTTTTT
CASSYAGGRTGELFF
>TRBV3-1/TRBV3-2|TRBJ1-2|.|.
TGTGCCAGCAGCAACAGATATGGCTACACCTTC
CASSNRYGYTF
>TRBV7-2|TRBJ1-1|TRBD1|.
TGTGCCAGCAGCTTGGAGGGACAGCTGAACACTGAAGCTTTCTTT
CASSLEGQLNTEAFF
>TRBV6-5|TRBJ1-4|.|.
TGTGCCAGCAGGAGAGCTGAAAAACTGTTTTTT
CASRRAEKLFF
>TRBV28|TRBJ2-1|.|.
TGTGCCAGCAGTTTGGGGGCCAGCTACAATGAGCAGTTCTTC
CASSLGASYNEQFF
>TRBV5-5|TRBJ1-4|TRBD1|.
TGTGCCAGCAGACCGACAGGGTGGGATGAAAAACTGTTTTTT
CASRPTGWDEKLFF